This TCR beta chain appears in the sequencing data of a study of read filtering for tumor transcriptome and immune sequencing (dated by TCRdb to 2018 to 2020). Background on the whole study: The cohort consisted of some 16 male and around 15 female patients, with a mean age of 65.9 years and an age range of roughly 47 to 85. By revised international staging, fewer than ten patients were R-ISS I, 15 to 20 were R-ISS II and 7 were R-ISS III. Whole-transcriptome libraries were prepared with the TruSeq RNA Access Library Prep Kit after DNase treatment. Per sample, about 4 to 10.27 million TCR-region mapped reads were obtained with IR-seq, compared with only about 80 to 1,300 with RNA-seq. TCR repertoires obtained by targeted immune repertoire sequencing and by bulk whole-transcriptome sequencing performed on the same bone marrow samples were compared. A main aim was a read-filtering strategy for immune repertoire data, specifically whether clonotypes supported by a single read should be removed. Overall study results and their limits: When single-read clonotypes were removed, the proportions of shared clonotypes in IR-seq and RNA-seq correlated more strongly. Clonotypes were captured by IR-seq at much higher depth and more reliably than by RNA-seq, and smaller IR-seq throughput was sufficient for identification of most shared clonotypes. Single-read clonotypes made up roughly four fifths of clonotypes but 3.5% to 4.5% of total reads in IR-seq, and just under 75% of clonotypes and 44.6% of reads in RNA-seq. The sorted CD138-negative fraction was not purified T cells but a mixed bone marrow immune population.

Every patient had bone marrow sampled at the time of active disease. Ficoll-Hypaque density gradient centrifugation was used to isolate bone marrow mononuclear cells. To remove myeloma plasma cells, the cells were labeled with CD138 magnetic microbeads on a MACS separator, and CD138-negative cells were then collected by negative selection. The purity of the isolated cells was checked by flow cytometry with CD138 antibodies on an Attune NxT. Total RNA was extracted with TRIzol reagent and quantified with a NanoDrop spectrophotometer. Paired RNA-seq and IR-seq were performed on each patient's CD138-negative bone marrow sample. Many counts were recorded for this clonotype. What this receptor recognizes is not known. No base-level quality is on record; no much larger clone is a single base apart. The CDR3, from cysteine to phenylalanine, totals 15 residues. Only CDR3 DNA remains: 45 bases, in frame from the first base. The V end loses 3 bases and the J end loses 4 bases, and a stretch of 13 bases separates them. CDR1 SGHNT and CDR2 YENEEA were looked up in the germline V gene.

Starting from approximately 400 ng RNA, TCR libraries were constructed with the Immunoverse kit using molecular barcoded adaptors that cover the alpha/delta and beta/gamma chains. The same RNA used for transcriptome sequencing was used for TCR library preparation. Sequencing of the TCR libraries was done on an Illumina HiSeq 4000 with 2 x 150 cycles. In the authors' own workflow: MiXCR aligned TCR reads to human V, D, J and C references and assembled the aligned reads into CDR3 clonotypes, with quality filtering and error correction included. Clonotype counts and gene usage diversity were analyzed with the tcR package in R. Raw mapping reads were checked after the RNA-seq reads had been mapped by STAR aligner version 2.5.3a onto the human GRCh37 genome. IR-seq fastq files were randomly downsampled with Seqtk 1.3 to test the effect of sequencing depth on detected clonotypes. TCRdb took the public reads, trimmed them with fastp at Q25, ran MiXCR for clone calling and kept in-frame beta chains. Each entry is one CDR3 protein sequence, shown with its most common DNA and genes. TCRdb, not the original authors, processed these V and J calls. Here the sample has about 57,000 distinct CDR3 sequences; approximately 22% occur a single time. The top ten hold roughly a sixth of the sample.

The clonotype originates from a donor aged 40 or older with multiple myeloma. Recombination connected TRBV11-3 to TRBJ2-1; the D gene cannot be resolved beyond TRBD1 or TRBD2, each matching 6 bases. Sequencing was done on a sample of a population of CD138-negative cells sorted from bone marrow. Explained via the paper, the cell subset or site label denotes: bone marrow mononuclear cells depleted of CD138+ plasma/myeloma cells by negative magnetic selection. The CDR3: CASSFEGGRYNEQFF. In nucleotides, the sequence is TGTGCCAGCAGCTTTGAGGGGGGTCGATACAATGAGCAGTTCTTC.